The 26 T cell receptor beta chains presented below share a single source sample, sequenced in a study of tumor-infiltrating lymphocytes in primary liver carcinoma. Constant-region priming of 500 ng total RNA yielded TCR beta cDNA. ARM-PCR, slightly modified, supplied the TCR beta libraries through three nested multiplex PCR rounds. It was with TRBV1-TRBV30 forward primers and a C-beta reverse primer that the first two PCR rounds were run, at about 10 cycles each. TCRdb processed the multiplex PCR reads anew with MiXCR; each CDR3 protein has one entry. The top ten hold less than 30% of the sample, which has tens of thousands of distinct CDR3 sequences, roughly 71% seen once. Between about 17 and 34 mg of unsorted bulk tissue served as the source from which RNA and DNA were co-extracted. Sequenced sample: tumor-adjacent normal liver tissue. These receptors all stem from a man aged 35 to 55 with primary liver carcinoma and hepatitis B virus infection.

Worth noting for this clonotype: The junction departs from germline at one end; a sequencing error may be responsible. The V and J genes are TRBV6-5 and TRBJ2-3, with D perhaps TRBD1 (5 bases). The germline CDR1 and CDR2 sequences are MNHEY and SVGAGI. This CDR3 contains 11 residues. The CDR3 is CASRDTYTRYF. CDR3 in DNA: TGTGCCAGCAGGGACACATATACGCGGTATTTT.

The chain uses TRBV6-5 and TRBJ2-2, with TRBD2 matching over 13 bases. Germline V gene lookup returns CDR1 MNHEY and CDR2 SVGAGI. This CDR3 has 14 amino acids. V trimming: 10 bases; J trimming: 7 bases; junction bases outside the gene matches: 6. CDR3 region: CATGTSGKVGELFF. The CDR3 DNA reads TGTGCCACTGGGACTAGCGGGAAGGTCGGGGAGCTGTTTTTT.

J is TRBJ2-7 and V is TRBV11-2; a weak D match, TRBD1 (5 bases). V was pared by 4 bases and J by 4 bases, with 17 bases between. The CDR3 runs 15 residues. Germline CDR1 is SGHAT and CDR2 is FQNNGV. CDR3 loop: CASSYMTDTDYEQYF. The DNA of the CDR3 is TGTGCCAGCAGCTACATGACAGATACGGATTACGAGCAGTACTTC.

CDR3 loop: CASGQAWSGAYEQYF. For the CDR3, the DNA is TGCGCCAGTGGCCAAGCTTGGTCAGGGGCCTACGAGCAGTACTTC. The chain employs TRBV4-3 and TRBJ2-7; D possibly corresponds to TRBD1 (6 bases). Trimming cost V 9 bases and J 2 bases, with 20 bases left between them. In germline, CDR1 is LGHNA, CDR2 YSLEER. The CDR3 has 15 amino acids.

This chain joins TRBV20-1 and TRBJ2-1; TRBD2 matches at 11 bases. Germline lookup yields CDR1 DFQATT and CDR2 SNEGSKA (reference sequence). The CDR3 is 17 residues long. V lost 0 bases to trimming and J lost 8 bases; unmatched junction nucleotides: 12. The CDR3 protein is CSARDAFSGRAFYEQFF. The CDR3 region has the DNA TGCAGTGCTAGAGATGCCTTTAGCGGGAGGGCCTTCTATGAGCAGTTCTTC.

In this sample, this clonotype turned up many times. The rearrangement links TRBV5-1 to TRBJ1-3; 7 bases agree with TRBD1. Germline CDR1 is SGHRS and CDR2 is YFSETQ. With 4 bases clipped from V and 1 base from J, the junction kept 8 bases outside the gene matches. The CDR3 contains 16 residues. The CDR3, as DNA: TGCGCCAGCAGCGTTGGTGGGACAGAGTCTGGAAACACCATATATTTT. It encodes CASSVGGTESGNTIYF.

Remarks on this clonotype: The junction does not match germline at one end; this may be a read error. V gene TRBV4-1 combines with J gene TRBJ2-5; D is ambiguous. Germline values: CDR1 MGHRA, CDR2 YSYEKL. This CDR3 is 12 amino acids long. CDR3 nucleotides: TGCGCCAGCAGCCAAGATTCCCCGTCCCAGTACTTT. This translates into CASSQDSPSQYF.

The rearrangement links TRBV29-1 to TRBJ2-7, with D possibly being TRBD2 (5 bases). The CDR3 length is 11 residues. Germline assignment: CDR1 SQVTM and CDR2 ANQGSEA. The CDR3 loop is CAPEASYEQYF. CDR3 DNA sequence: TGCGCACCGGAGGCCTCCTACGAGCAGTACTTC.

A note on this clonotype: A junction end diverges from the germline sequence, so it may reflect a read error. The chain combines TRBV28 with TRBJ2-7; TRBD2 is a possible D gene (6 bases). Per germline, CDR1 MDHEN and CDR2 SYDVKM. The CDR3 sequence is 14 residues long. CDR3 amino acids: CASTTGTDSHEQYF. CDR3 in DNA: TGTGCCAGCACGACCGGGACTGACTCCCACGAGCAATACTTC.

This clonotype was seen repeatedly, ten times or more. This chain links TRBV13 with TRBJ1-1; D not certain. CDR1 and CDR2 (germline): PRHDT, FYEKMQ (reference sequence). V was shortened by 0 bases and J by 5 bases, with 10 bases between the two germline ends. The CDR3 totals 14 residues. The CDR3 protein is CASSLGRKGTEAFF. DNA for the CDR3: TGTGCCAGCAGCTTAGGGAGGAAGGGTACTGAAGCTTTCTTT.

This clonotype was seen only a few times. V usage is TRBV29-1 and J usage is TRBJ2-7; TRBD1 matches 9 bases. Germline CDR1 is SQVTM and CDR2 is ANQGSEA. The CDR3 length is 15 residues. CDR3 in amino acids: CSVLIGTGPPYEQYF. As DNA, the CDR3 is TGCAGTGTCTTGATTGGGACAGGGCCCCCCTACGAGCAGTACTTC.

Worth noting for this clonotype: A much larger clone sits a single nucleotide away, making a read error possible. The CDR3 end shows no conserved phenylalanine or tryptophan, and so a read error is likely. The chain joins TRBV28 to TRBJ1-2, with D possibly matching TRBD1 (5 bases). Between the trimmed V and J ends, which lost 6 bases and 5 bases, there was a span of 13 bases. Per germline, CDR1 MDHEN and CDR2 SYDVKM. CDR3 length: 13 amino acids. In DNA form, the CDR3 reads TGTGCCAGCAGCTTGGAGGGGCCTTATGGCTACACCCTC. Translated: CASSLEGPYGYTL.

Concerning this clonotype: Possible read error: a much larger clone is one base away. The V and J genes are TRBV30 and TRBJ1-1; no definite D call. V lost 3 bases, J lost 5 bases, and 13 bases lay in between. Germline CDR1 reads GTSNPN; CDR2 reads SVGIG (reference sequence). The CDR3 is 13 amino acids. CDR3 loop: CAWSLFERTEAFF. The DNA of the CDR3 is TGTGCCTGGAGCCTCTTCGAGAGGACTGAAGCTTTCTTT.

A word on this clonotype: At one of its ends the junction is not consistent with the germline gene, which may arise from a read error. The rearrangement joins TRBV4-3 to TRBJ2-3, with D uncertain. The CDR3 loop spans 14 amino acids. Germline V gene data show CDR1 as LGHNA and CDR2 as YSLEER. CDR3 sequence (DNA): TGCGCCAGCAGCCAACCCGGCCTGAACGATACGCAGTACTTT. Encoded protein: CASSQPGLNDTQYF.

Turning to this clonotype: Compared with germline, one end of the junction differs, possibly owing to a read error. The chain's CDR3 is CASSSGGSSVGVHTDTQYF. DNA of the CDR3: TGTGCCAGTAGCTCTGGGGGAAGTTCTGTTGGAGTTCACACAGATACGCAGTATTTT. The chain couples TRBV11-1 to TRBJ2-3; D assignment may be TRBD1 or TRBD2 (5 bases each). CDR3 length: 19 amino acids. Germline CDR1 and CDR2: SGHAT and FQDESV (reference sequence).

Details on this clonotype: The junction and the germline gene differ at one end; a read error may be behind it. The gene calls are TRBV29-1 and TRBJ2-1; 8 nucleotides align to TRBD1. The CDR3 consists of 16 residues. CDR1 is SQVTM and CDR2 is ANQGSEA in the germline V gene. This CDR3 is CSVEAGQGKGYNEQLF. CDR3 nucleotide sequence: TGCAGCGTTGAAGCCGGACAGGGAAAAGGGTACAATGAGCAGCTCTTC.

This clonotype was seen a single time. Mismatch with germline at one junction end may stem from a read error. The V gene is TRBV6-5, the J gene TRBJ1-2; 10 positions agree with TRBD1. CDR3 length: 14 residues. Per the germline V gene, CDR1 is MNHEY and CDR2 is SVGAGI. DNA of the CDR3: TGTGCCATCAGTCCGACAGGGGGCAACTATGGCTACACCTTT. Translating gives CAISPTGGNYGYTF.

On this clonotype itself: Compared with germline, one end of the junction differs, possibly owing to a read error. V usage is TRBV4-2 and J usage is TRBJ2-7; the D gene is possibly TRBD1 (5 bases). This CDR3 region has 13 residues. In germline, CDR1 is LGHNA, CDR2 YNFKEQ. The CDR3, as DNA: TGTGCCAGCAGCCGAGTAGGGGTTCTCGAGCAATACTTC. Its translation is CASSRVGVLEQYF.

About this clonotype: This may stem from a read error, because a much larger clone lies one nucleotide away. The V call is TRBV24-1, the J call TRBJ2-4, with 10 positions matching TRBD2. Germline V gene lookup returns CDR1 KGHDR and CDR2 SFDVKD. The CDR3 totals 20 residues. J lost 8 bases, V lost 4 bases, and 22 bases had no gene match. CDR3 loop: CATSDYPLQLTSGLQDIQYF. CDR3 DNA: TGTGCCACCAGTGACTACCCGCTACAGCTGACTAGCGGGCTGCAAGACATTCAGTACTTC.

This clonotype was observed once. This likely comes from a read error, as the CDR3 has no conserved phenylalanine or tryptophan at its end. DNA of the CDR3: TGTGCCAGCTCTGGACAGGGGAACTGCGAGCAGTACTAC. Translation: CASSGQGNCEQYY. V and J are TRBV6-5 and TRBJ2-7; 9 bases match TRBD1. V lost 8 bases to trimming and J lost 6 bases; unmatched junction nucleotides: 8. Germline V gene sequence: CDR1 MNHEY, CDR2 SVGAGI. The CDR3 sequence is 13 residues long.

This clonotype has just a few counts. The conserved final phenylalanine or tryptophan is absent from the CDR3, which likely points to a read error. The V gene is TRBV11-1, the J gene TRBJ2-2, with D perhaps TRBD1 (5 bases). Germline V gene lookup returns CDR1 SGHAT and CDR2 FQDESV (reference sequence). This CDR3 has 15 amino acids. V lost 4 bases to trimming and J lost 10 bases, with 19 bases between them. CDR3 in amino acids: CASSYTGPFSEELFS. The CDR3 DNA sequence: TGTGCCAGCAGCTATACAGGACCTTTCTCCGAGGAGCTGTTTTCT.

Regarding this clonotype: Lacking the conserved final phenylalanine or tryptophan, this CDR3 likely reflects a read error. The genes are TRBV10-2 and TRBJ2-5, with a weak D call TRBD2 (5 bases). Germline V lookup: CDR1 WSHSY, CDR2 SAAADI. The CDR3 spans 11 residues. CDR3 bases: TGCGCCAACAGTGGGGAGGAGACCCAGTACGTC. This gives the protein CANSGEETQYV.

As regards this clonotype: A read error is likely, as this CDR3 ends without the conserved phenylalanine or tryptophan. The genes are TRBV11-1 and TRBJ2-5, with TRBD1 matching over 7 bases. Germline CDR1 reads SGHAT; CDR2 reads FQDESV (reference sequence). With 10 bases clipped from V and 5 bases from J, the junction kept 13 bases outside the gene matches. The CDR3 runs 14 residues. Written as DNA, the CDR3 is TGTGCCAACAGTGGACAGGTGAAGGTGGAGACCCAGTACGTC. This gives the protein CANSGQVKVETQYV.

J is TRBJ2-2 and V is TRBV28; a weak D match, TRBD2 (5 bases). The germline V gene has CDR1 MDHEN and CDR2 SYDVKM. The V end was cut by 6 bases, the J end by 7 bases, with 12 bases between. This CDR3 is built from 13 residues. The CDR3 reads CASRSGNSGELFF. The CDR3 bases are TGTGCCAGCAGATCGGGGAATAGCGGGGAGCTGTTTTTT.

This clonotype occurred many times. This sequence joins TRBV29-1 and TRBJ1-5; maybe TRBD1 (5 bases). The CDR3 runs to 13 residues. V was pared by 4 bases and J by 7 bases, with 14 bases between. The germline V gene has CDR1 SQVTM and CDR2 ANQGSEA. CDR3 residues: CSVVGTEGQPQHF. CDR3 nucleotides: TGCAGCGTTGTAGGGACCGAGGGGCAGCCCCAGCATTTT.

This chain links TRBV11-2 with TRBJ2-3, with D perhaps TRBD2 (6 bases). CDR1 is SGHAT and CDR2 is FQNNGV in the germline V gene. The CDR3 sequence is 13 residues long. The CDR3 spells CTVTSRNTDTQYF. The DNA of the CDR3 is TGTACCGTAACTAGCAGGAATACAGATACGCAGTATTTT.